This passage covers 22 T cell receptor beta chains from one sample sequenced in a study of vaccination and CD4 T cells after COVID-19. Sequencing of DNA taken from cultured CD4+ T cells relied on the Oncomine TCR Beta short-read assay. TCRdb independently ran MiXCR on the PCR reads; one entry per CDR3 protein. This table has 15,000 to 20,000 distinct CDR3 sequences, approximately 49% appearing once. These receptors' antigens are unknown. Time point meaning: late sampling 161 to 241 days after vaccination in three convalescent patients. Treatment of the sample: roughly ten-day PBMC culture with coronavirus spike peptide pools or control peptides (ViraFEST assay). Sample: CD4+ T cells from blood, cultured in vitro, taken about 7 months after SARS-CoV-2 vaccination. All receptors derive from a human donor who had recovered from COVID-19.

This chain joins TRBV4-2 and TRBJ1-1; unclear D gene. The CDR3 has 13 residues. V was shortened by 4 bases and J by 4 bases, with 10 bases between the two germline ends. Germline V gene lookup returns CDR1 LGHNA and CDR2 YNFKEQ. The DNA of the CDR3 is TGTGCCAGCAGCCCGTTGAATCCCACTGAAGCTTTCTTT. Encoded protein: CASSPLNPTEAFF.

This clonotype was picked up a small number of times. V and J are TRBV15 and TRBJ1-1; TRBD1 is a possible D gene (5 bases). Germline V gene sequence: CDR1 LNHNV, CDR2 YYDKDF (reference sequence). V was cut by 8 bases and J by 4 bases, with 14 bases left in between. The CDR3 has 13 residues. In DNA, the CDR3 is TGTGCCACCGGGGCAGGGACGCGCACTGAAGCTTTCTTT. It yields the protein CATGAGTRTEAFF.

The V and J genes are TRBV27 and TRBJ1-1; D is possibly TRBD1 (6 bases). V gave up 6 bases and J gave up 0 bases, with 17 bases separating them. This CDR3 is 16 amino acids long. Germline V gene sequence: CDR1 MNHEY, CDR2 SMNVEV (reference sequence). The CDR3 here is CASSPTGQFVNTEAFF. The CDR3 DNA is TGTGCCAGCAGCCCCACCGGACAGTTCGTGAACACTGAAGCTTTCTTT.

CDR3 loop: CASSGRSNTEAFF. The CDR3 DNA reads as TGTGCCAGCAGTGGCCGGTCAAACACTGAAGCTTTCTTT. The chain uses TRBV6-1 and TRBJ1-1; D is undetermined. CDR3 length: 13 amino acids. Germline V gene lookup returns CDR1 MNHNS and CDR2 SASEGT. V shed 4 bases and J shed 2 bases, with 8 bases lying between them.

The count of this clonotype is one. The J gene is TRBJ2-3, the V gene TRBV28; TRBD2 aligns across 7 bases. V was clipped by 2 bases and J by 8 bases; unmatched bases: 10. Germline CDR1 is MDHEN and CDR2 is SYDVKM. The length of the CDR3 is 15 residues. The CDR3 nucleotides read TGTGCCAGCAGTTTAATGGGAGGGCCTATTTCTACGCAGTATTTT. Its protein product is CASSLMGGPISTQYF.

This clonotype has just one count. The chain carries TRBV6-2 or TRBV6-3 and TRBJ1-2; TRBD1 is a possible D gene (6 bases). Trimming removed 3 bases at V and 3 bases at J, with 11 bases between. Germline V gene data show CDR1 as MNHEY and CDR2 as SVGEGT. The CDR3 is made up of 14 amino acids. The CDR3 loop reads CASSYTGGDYGYTF. The CDR3 coding sequence is TGTGCCAGCAGTTATACGGGGGGCGACTATGGCTACACCTTC.

V gene TRBV15 combines with J gene TRBJ1-5; unclear D gene. The germline V gene encodes CDR1 LNHNV and CDR2 YYDKDF (reference sequence). V shed 1 base and J shed 4 bases, with 11 bases lying between them. This CDR3 region has 15 residues. The CDR3 region is CATSRAAVWNQPQHF. For the CDR3, the DNA is TGTGCCACCAGCAGAGCGGCAGTGTGGAATCAGCCCCAGCATTTT.

This clonotype was detected a few times. The rearrangement uses TRBV7-2 and TRBJ2-7; D uncertain. Germline V CDR1 and CDR2: SGHTA, FQGNSA. The CDR3 is 13 residues long. Deletions cut 7 bases from V and 3 bases from J, with 13 bases between. The chain's CDR3 is CASTWGTVYEQYF. The CDR3 DNA is TGTGCCAGCACCTGGGGTACGGTCTACGAGCAGTACTTC. Complete variable domain (other parts from reference TRBV7-2 and TRBJ2-7): GAGVSQSPSNKVTEKGKDVELRCDPISGHTALYWYRQSLGQGLEFLIYFQGNSAPDKSGLPSDRFSAERTGGSVSTLTIQRTQQEDSAVYLCASTWGTVYEQYFGPGTRLTVT.

The chain employs TRBV7-9 and TRBJ1-2; D possibly corresponds to TRBD1 (6 bases). V gave up 6 bases and J gave up 1 base, with 15 bases separating them. CDR1 is SEHNR, CDR2 FQNEAQ, per germline (reference sequence). This CDR3 is built from 15 residues. The CDR3 coding sequence is TGTGCCAGCAGGAGGGACGGCAGGGGTAACTATGGCTACACCTTC. Encoded protein: CASRRDGRGNYGYTF.

The chain is built from TRBV14 and TRBJ1-2; 9 bases are a match to TRBD1. V gave up 5 bases and J gave up 7 bases; unmatched junction bases: 8. The length of the CDR3 is 14 residues. The germline gives CDR1 SGHDN, CDR2 FVKESK. The CDR3 loop is CASSLTGGLVGYTF. Written as DNA, the CDR3 is TGTGCCAGCAGCTTAACAGGGGGCCTTGTTGGCTACACCTTC.

This clonotype came up a few times. The chain couples TRBV7-3 to TRBJ2-3; the D call may be TRBD1 or TRBD2 (5 bases each). This CDR3 contains 15 residues. Trimming removed 2 bases from V and 2 bases from J, with 11 bases in between. The germline gives CDR1 SGHTA, CDR2 FQGTGA. The CDR3 region has the DNA TGTGCCAGCAGCTTATATGGGGGAAACACAGATACGCAGTATTTT. Translated, it gives CASSLYGGNTDTQYF.

The rearrangement uses TRBV5-8 and TRBJ2-5, with D possibly matching TRBD2 (7 bases). Germline CDR1 reads SGHTS; CDR2 reads YDEGEE. The length of the CDR3 is 15 residues. V was pared by 3 bases and J by 0 bases, with 12 bases between. The CDR3 region has the DNA TGTGCCAGCAGCTGGCGCGGGGGCTACCAAGAGACCCAGTACTTC. This encodes CASSWRGGYQETQYF.

The chain carries TRBV7-6 and TRBJ2-5, with 14 bases that match TRBD2. Germline V gene lookup returns CDR1 SGHVS and CDR2 FNYEAQ. The CDR3 sequence is 16 residues long. Trimming at V came to 10 bases and at J to 4 bases, leaving 11 bases not matched to a gene. The CDR3 DNA reads TGTGCCACACGAAGGGGGACTAGCGGGGGAGGAGAGACCCAGTACTTC. Its protein product is CATRRGTSGGGETQYF.

Only a few counts were recorded for this clonotype. The chain combines TRBV2 with TRBJ1-6; possibly TRBD1 for D (5 bases). The V and J ends lost 11 bases and 6 bases respectively, with 11 bases between them. The length of the CDR3 is 12 residues. Germline lookup yields CDR1 SNHLY and CDR2 FYNNEI. The CDR3 loop reads CAGQGANSPLHF. Here the CDR3 DNA reads TGTGCCGGCCAAGGGGCTAATTCACCCCTCCACTTT.

CDR3 protein: CASSPAGTAKNYGYTF. The CDR3 DNA follows: TGTGCCAGCAGCCCGGCCGGGACAGCGAAAAACTATGGCTACACCTTC. The chain links TRBV5-4 to TRBJ1-2; 7 bases align to TRBD1. Germline lookup yields CDR1 SGHNT and CDR2 YYREEE (reference sequence). The CDR3 spans 16 residues. Losses at the gene ends were 4 bases for V and 2 bases for J; bases not matched to a gene: 11.

The V call is TRBV20-1, the J call TRBJ1-2; possibly TRBD1 for D (5 bases). The CDR3 has 15 residues. Deletions cut 5 bases from V and 3 bases from J, with 19 bases between. Germline V gene lookup returns CDR1 DFQATT and CDR2 SNEGSKA (reference sequence). CDR3 amino acids: CSAHPIGENDYGYTF. As DNA, the CDR3 is TGCAGTGCTCATCCAATAGGGGAGAATGACTATGGCTACACCTTC.

This chain uses TRBV7-3 with TRBJ2-3; TRBD2 might be the D (5 bases). Trimming took 4 bases from V and 0 from J, leaving 11 bases between them. CDR1 and CDR2 (germline): SGHTA, FQGTGA. The CDR3 spans 15 residues. CDR3 nucleotide sequence: TGTGCCAGCAGCTATCGCGGGTTAAGCACAGATACGCAGTATTTT. Its translation: CASSYRGLSTDTQYF.

The table lists this clonotype with a few counts. The chain carries TRBV5-4 and TRBJ2-7; TRBD2 aligns across 12 bases. The V segment lost 4 bases and the J segment 6 bases; nucleotides outside the gene matches: 8. The CDR3 is 15 amino acids. Germline lookup yields CDR1 SGHNT and CDR2 YYREEE (reference sequence). The CDR3 DNA sequence: TGTGCCAGCAGCCTAGCGGGGGGGCAAAGGACCGAGCAGTACTTC. Residues: CASSLAGGQRTEQYF.

V and J are TRBV27 and TRBJ2-2; D is perhaps TRBD1 (5 bases). CDR1 MNHEY and CDR2 SMNVEV come from the germline V gene (reference sequence). The V end lost 6 bases, the J end lost 3 bases, and 17 bases lay between the germline ends. The CDR3 runs 16 residues. CDR3 sequence reads: CASRFTSRVDTGELFF. CDR3 in DNA: TGTGCCAGCAGATTTACTTCCAGGGTGGACACCGGGGAGCTGTTTTTT.

This rearrangement joins TRBV4-3 to TRBJ1-3; TRBD1 might be the D (6 bases). Per the germline V gene, CDR1 is LGHNA and CDR2 is YSLEER. CDR3 length equals 17 residues. V was cut by 4 bases and J by 0 bases, with 16 bases left in between. CDR3 in amino acids: CASSLIPRDISGNTIYF. DNA of the CDR3: TGCGCCAGCAGCCTAATCCCCCGGGACATCTCTGGAAACACCATATATTTT.

This sequence joins TRBV21-1 and TRBJ1-1; TRBD1, the table's D call, lacks a check against the DNA. TRBV21-1 is recorded as a pseudogene. The CDR3 consists of 15 residues. The CDR3 spells CASRESRGDDTEAFF. CDR3 DNA sequence: TGTGCCAGCAGGGAAAGCAGGGGCGACGACACTGAAGCTTTCTTT.

This chain connects TRBV7-3 to TRBJ2-5; D call uncertain. Trimming took 6 bases from V and 4 from J, leaving 6 bases between them. Germline CDR1 SGHTA, CDR2 FQGTGA. There are 11 residues in the CDR3. Here the CDR3 reads CASRSGETQYF. The DNA of the CDR3 is TGTGCCAGCAGGTCAGGAGAGACCCAGTACTTC.